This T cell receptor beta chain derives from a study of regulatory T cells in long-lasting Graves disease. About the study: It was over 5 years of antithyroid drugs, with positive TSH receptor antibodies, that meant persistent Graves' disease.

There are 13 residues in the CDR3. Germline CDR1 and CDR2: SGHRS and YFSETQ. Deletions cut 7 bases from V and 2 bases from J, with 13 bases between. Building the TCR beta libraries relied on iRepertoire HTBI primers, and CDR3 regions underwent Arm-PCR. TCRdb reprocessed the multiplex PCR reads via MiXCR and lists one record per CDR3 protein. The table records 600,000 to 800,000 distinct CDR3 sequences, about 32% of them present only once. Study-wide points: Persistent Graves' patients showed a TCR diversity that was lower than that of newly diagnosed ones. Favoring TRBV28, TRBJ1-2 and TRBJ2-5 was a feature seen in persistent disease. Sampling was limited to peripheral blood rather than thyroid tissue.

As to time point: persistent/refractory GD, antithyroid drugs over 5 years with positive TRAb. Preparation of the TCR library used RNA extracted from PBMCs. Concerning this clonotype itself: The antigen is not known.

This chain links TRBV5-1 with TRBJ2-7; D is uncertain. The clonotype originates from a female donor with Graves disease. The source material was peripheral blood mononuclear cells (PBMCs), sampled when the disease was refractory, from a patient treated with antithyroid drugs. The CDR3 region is CASQPQDPYEQYF. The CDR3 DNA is TGCGCCAGCCAACCGCAGGATCCCTACGAGCAGTACTTC.